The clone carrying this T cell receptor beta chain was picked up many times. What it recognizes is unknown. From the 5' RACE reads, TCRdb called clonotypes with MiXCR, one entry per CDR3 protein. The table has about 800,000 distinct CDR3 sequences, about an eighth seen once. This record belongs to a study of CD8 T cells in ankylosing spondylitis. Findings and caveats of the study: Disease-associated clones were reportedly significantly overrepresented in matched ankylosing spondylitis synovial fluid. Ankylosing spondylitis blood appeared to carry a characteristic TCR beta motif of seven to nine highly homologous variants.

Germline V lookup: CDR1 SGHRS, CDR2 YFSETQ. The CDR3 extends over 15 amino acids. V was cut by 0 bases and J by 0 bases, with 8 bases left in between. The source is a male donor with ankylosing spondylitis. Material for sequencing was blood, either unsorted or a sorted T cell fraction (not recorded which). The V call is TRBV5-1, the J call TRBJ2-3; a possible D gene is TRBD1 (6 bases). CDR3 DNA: TGCGCCAGCAGCTTGGGGGACACCAGCACAGATACGCAGTATTTT. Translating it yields CASSLGDTSTDTQYF.